This record concerns one T cell receptor (beta chain) sequence. Its antigen is still unknown. This CDR3 spans 15 amino acids. Germline V gene data show CDR1 as SGHVS and CDR2 as FQNEAQ. Trimming shortened V by 5 bases and J by 7 bases, and 20 bases separated the two germline ends. These data originate in a study of chemoradiotherapy in HPV16-positive cancers. The study's findings and limits: Only a couple of HPV16-positive patients supplied the functional HPV-specificity definition.

Clones were sequenced by immunoSEQ multiplex PCR, and TCRdb holds only the in-frame ones, with some missing. This table has over 1,200 clones, over 75% appearing once. Repertoires were sampled repeatedly during chemoradiotherapy. This chain links TRBV7-8 with TRBJ2-5; D is perhaps TRBD1 (5 bases). The receptor comes from a human donor with HPV-associated anogenital cancer. This specimen was tumor tissue, taken from a patient who underwent chemoradiotherapy. The CDR3 DNA reads as TGTGCCAGCAGCCGTCCCCTGGGGCCGTTGGGGACCCAGTACTTC. Amino acid sequence: CASSRPLGPLGTQYF.